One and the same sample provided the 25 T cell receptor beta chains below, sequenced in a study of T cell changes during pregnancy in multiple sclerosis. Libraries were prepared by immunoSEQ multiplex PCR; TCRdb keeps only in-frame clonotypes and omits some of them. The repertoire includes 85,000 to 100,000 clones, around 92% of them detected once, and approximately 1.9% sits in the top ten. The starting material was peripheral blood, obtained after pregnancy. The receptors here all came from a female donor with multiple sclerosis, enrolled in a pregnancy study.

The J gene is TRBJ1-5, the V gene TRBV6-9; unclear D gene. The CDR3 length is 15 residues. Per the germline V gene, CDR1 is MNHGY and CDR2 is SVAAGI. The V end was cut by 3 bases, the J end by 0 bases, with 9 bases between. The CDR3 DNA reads TGTGCCAGCAGTTACCCGAAGCTTAGCAATCAGCCCCAGCATTTT. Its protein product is CASSYPKLSNQPQHF.

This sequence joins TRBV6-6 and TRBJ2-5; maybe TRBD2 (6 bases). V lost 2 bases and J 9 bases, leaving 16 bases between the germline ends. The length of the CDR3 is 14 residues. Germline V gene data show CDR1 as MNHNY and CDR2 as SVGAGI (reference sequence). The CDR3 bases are TGTGCCAGCAGTTACGATCCTAGCGTGCCCGCCCAGTACTTC. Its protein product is CASSYDPSVPAQYF.

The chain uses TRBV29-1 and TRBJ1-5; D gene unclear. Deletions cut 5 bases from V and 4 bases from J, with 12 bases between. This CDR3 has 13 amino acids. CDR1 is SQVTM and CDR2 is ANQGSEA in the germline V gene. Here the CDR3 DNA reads TGCAGCGTTCTAAATGACGGGAATCAGCCCCAGCATTTT. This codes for CSVLNDGNQPQHF.

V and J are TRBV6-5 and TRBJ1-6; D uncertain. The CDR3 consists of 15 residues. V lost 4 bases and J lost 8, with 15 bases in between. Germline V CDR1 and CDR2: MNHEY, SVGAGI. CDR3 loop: CASSSRLRRDSPLHF. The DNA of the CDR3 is TGTGCCAGCAGTTCGCGACTGCGGAGGGATTCACCCCTCCACTTT.

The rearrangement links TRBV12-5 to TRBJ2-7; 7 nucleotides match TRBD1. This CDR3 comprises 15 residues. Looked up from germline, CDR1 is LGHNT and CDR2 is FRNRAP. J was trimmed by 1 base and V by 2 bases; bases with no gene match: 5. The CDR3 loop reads CASGLLGQVSYEQYF. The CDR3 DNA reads TGTGCTAGTGGTTTGCTCGGACAGGTATCCTACGAGCAGTACTTC.

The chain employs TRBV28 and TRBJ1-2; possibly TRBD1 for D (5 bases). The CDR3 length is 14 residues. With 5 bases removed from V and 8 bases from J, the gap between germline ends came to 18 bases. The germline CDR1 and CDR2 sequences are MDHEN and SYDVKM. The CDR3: CASSPSGGSYGYTF. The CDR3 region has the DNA TGTGCCAGCAGTCCCTCGGGGGGTTCATACGGCTACACCTTC.

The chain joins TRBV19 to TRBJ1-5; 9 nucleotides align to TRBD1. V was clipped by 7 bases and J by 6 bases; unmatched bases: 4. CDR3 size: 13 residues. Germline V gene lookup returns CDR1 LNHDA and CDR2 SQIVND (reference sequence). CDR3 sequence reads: CASKQGAGQPQHF. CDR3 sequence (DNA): TGTGCCAGTAAACAGGGGGCGGGTCAGCCCCAGCATTTT.

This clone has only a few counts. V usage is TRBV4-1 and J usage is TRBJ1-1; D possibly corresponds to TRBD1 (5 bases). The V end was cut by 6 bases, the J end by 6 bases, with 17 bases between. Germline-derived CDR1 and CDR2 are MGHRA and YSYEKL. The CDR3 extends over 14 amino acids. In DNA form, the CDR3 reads TGCGCCAGCAGTTTAGCGTCCAGGGAGGCTGAAGCTTTCTTT. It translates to CASSLASREAEAFF.

CDR3: CASSSHIDSYYGYTF. The CDR3 region has the DNA TGTGCCAGCAGCTCGCATATTGACAGTTACTATGGCTACACCTTC. This chain uses TRBV7-9 with TRBJ1-2, with D perhaps TRBD1 (5 bases). CDR1 is SEHNR, CDR2 FQNEAQ, per germline (reference sequence). The germline V and J ends were trimmed by 4 bases and 3 bases, with 15 bases remaining between them. This CDR3 region has 15 residues.

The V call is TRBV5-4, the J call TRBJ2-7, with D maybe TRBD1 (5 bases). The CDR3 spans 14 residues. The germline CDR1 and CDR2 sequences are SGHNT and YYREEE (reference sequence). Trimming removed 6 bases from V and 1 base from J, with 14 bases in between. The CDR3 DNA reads TGTGCCAGCACCACGGGCGACAGATCCTACGAGCAGTACTTC. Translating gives CASTTGDRSYEQYF.

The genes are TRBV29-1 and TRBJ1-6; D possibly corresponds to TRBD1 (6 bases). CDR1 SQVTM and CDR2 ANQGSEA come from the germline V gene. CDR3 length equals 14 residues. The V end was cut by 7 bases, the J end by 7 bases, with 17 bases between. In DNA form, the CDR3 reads TGCAGCGCCTCAGAGGGACAAAGGAATTCACCCCTCCACTTT. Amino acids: CSASEGQRNSPLHF.

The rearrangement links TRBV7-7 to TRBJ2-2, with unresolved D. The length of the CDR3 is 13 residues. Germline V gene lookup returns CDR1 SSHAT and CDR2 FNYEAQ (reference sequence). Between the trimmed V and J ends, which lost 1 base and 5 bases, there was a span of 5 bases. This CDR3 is CASSLDQTGELFF. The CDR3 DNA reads TGTGCCAGCAGCTTAGATCAGACCGGGGAGCTGTTTTTT.

The CDR3 DNA sequence: TGTGCCAGCTCACCAATCCCCGGGACAGGGGCCTACGAGCAGTACTTC. It codes for CASSPIPGTGAYEQYF. The chain couples TRBV18 to TRBJ2-7; 10 nucleotides line up with TRBD1. This CDR3 contains 16 residues. Germline trimming cut 2 bases from V and 2 bases from J; bases unmatched to any gene: 6. Germline CDR1 KGHSH, CDR2 LQKENI.

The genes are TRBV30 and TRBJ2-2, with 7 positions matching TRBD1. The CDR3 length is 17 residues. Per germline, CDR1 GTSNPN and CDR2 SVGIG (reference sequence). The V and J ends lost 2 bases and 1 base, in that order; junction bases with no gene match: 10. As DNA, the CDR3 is TGTGCCTGGAGTCGCCCGTACAGGGGCCGGAACACCGGGGAGCTGTTTTTT. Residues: CAWSRPYRGRNTGELFF.

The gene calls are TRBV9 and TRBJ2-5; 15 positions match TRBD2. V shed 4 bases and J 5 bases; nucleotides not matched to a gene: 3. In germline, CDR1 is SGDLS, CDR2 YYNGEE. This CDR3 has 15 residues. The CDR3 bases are TGTGCCAGCAGCCGGACTAGCGGGGGGGCCGAGACCCAGTACTTC. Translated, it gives CASSRTSGGAETQYF.

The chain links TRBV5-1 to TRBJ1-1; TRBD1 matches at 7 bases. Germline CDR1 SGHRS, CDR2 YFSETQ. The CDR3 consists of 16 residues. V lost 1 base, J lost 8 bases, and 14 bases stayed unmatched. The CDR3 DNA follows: TGCGCCAGCAGCTTGATCAGGGGGACGCAGGTCCCGGAAGCTTTCTTT. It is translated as CASSLIRGTQVPEAFF.

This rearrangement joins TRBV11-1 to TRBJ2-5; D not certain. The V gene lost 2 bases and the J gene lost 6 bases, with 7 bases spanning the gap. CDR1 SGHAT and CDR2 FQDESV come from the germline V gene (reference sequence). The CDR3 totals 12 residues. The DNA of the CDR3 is TGTGCCAGCAGCTTATATGCGAAGACCCAGTACTTC. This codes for CASSLYAKTQYF.

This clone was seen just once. The CDR3 DNA follows: TGTGCCAGCAGCTGGAAGGCAGGGTCTAATCAGCCCCAGCATTTT. It yields the protein CASSWKAGSNQPQHF. This chain links TRBV19 with TRBJ1-5; D is possibly TRBD1 (5 bases). The CDR3 is 15 residues long. Germline V gene data show CDR1 as LNHDA and CDR2 as SQIVND (reference sequence). V was pared by 9 bases and J by 4 bases, with 19 bases between.

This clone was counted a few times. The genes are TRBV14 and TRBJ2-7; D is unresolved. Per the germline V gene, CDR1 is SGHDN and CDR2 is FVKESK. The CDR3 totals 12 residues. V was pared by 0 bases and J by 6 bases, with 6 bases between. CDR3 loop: CASSQDAGEQYF. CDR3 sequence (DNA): TGTGCCAGCAGCCAAGATGCCGGCGAGCAGTACTTC.

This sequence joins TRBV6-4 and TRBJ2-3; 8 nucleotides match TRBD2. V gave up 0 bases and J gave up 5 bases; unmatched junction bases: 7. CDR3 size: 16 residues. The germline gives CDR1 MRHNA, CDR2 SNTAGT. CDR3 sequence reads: CASSDSSGGPVDTQYF. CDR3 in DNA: TGTGCCAGCAGTGACTCGTCGGGGGGGCCCGTAGATACGCAGTATTTT.

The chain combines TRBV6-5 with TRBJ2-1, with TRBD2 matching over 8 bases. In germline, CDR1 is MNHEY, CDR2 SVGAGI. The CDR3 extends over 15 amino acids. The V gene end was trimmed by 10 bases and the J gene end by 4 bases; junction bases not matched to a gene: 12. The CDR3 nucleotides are TGTGCCACCCATAGCGGGGCAGCCCTTTACAATGAGCAGTTCTTC. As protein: CATHSGAALYNEQFF.

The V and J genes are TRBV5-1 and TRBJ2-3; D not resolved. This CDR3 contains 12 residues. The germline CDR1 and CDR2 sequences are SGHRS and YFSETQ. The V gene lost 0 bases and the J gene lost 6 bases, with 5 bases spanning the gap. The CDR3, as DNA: TGCGCCAGCAGCTTGGAGCTGGATACGCAGTATTTT. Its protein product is CASSLELDTQYF.

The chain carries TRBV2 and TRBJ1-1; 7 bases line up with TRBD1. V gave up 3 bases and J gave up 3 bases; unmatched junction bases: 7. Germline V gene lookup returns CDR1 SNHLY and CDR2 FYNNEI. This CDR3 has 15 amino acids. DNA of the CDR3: TGTGCCAGCAGTGACTATACTACAGGGGACACTGAAGCTTTCTTT. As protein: CASSDYTTGDTEAFF.

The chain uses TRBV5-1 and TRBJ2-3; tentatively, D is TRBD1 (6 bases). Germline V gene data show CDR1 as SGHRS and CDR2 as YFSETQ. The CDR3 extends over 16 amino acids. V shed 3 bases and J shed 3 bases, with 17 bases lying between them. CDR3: CASSSRQALQTDTQYF. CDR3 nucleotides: TGCGCCAGCAGCTCACGACAGGCCCTTCAAACAGATACGCAGTATTTT.

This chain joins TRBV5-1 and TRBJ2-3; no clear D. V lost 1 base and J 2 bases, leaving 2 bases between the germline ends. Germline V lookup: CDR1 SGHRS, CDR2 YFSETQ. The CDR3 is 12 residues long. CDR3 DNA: TGCGCCAGCAGCTTGCTCACAGATACGCAGTATTTT. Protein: CASSLLTDTQYF.